This T cell receptor beta chain was sequenced in a study of graft-versus-host responses after intestinal transplantation. Study context: Each recipient received anti-thymocyte globulin induction, then tacrolimus and steroids for 2 to 4 years.

Assay: immunoSEQ multiplex PCR; the TCRdb copy retains only in-frame clones and omits some. This table holds around 10,000 clones, approximately 30% found once. This CDR3 is 17 amino acids long. V gave up 3 bases and J gave up 4 bases; unmatched junction bases: 10. Germline CDR1 reads SNHLY; CDR2 reads FYNNEI. In its sample, this clone is medium-sized. This specimen consisted of alloreactive CD4+ T cells from a mixed lymphocyte reaction culture, obtained before intestinal transplant. Subset reported: CFSE-low proliferating T cells sorted from roughly 6-day pre-transplant mixed lymphocyte reaction (GvH or HvG direction). This TCR came from a human patient who received an intestinal transplant. The rearrangement links TRBV2 to TRBJ2-3; 10 bases agree with TRBD1. CDR3 loop: CASSEGPGQGFADTQYF. The CDR3 DNA reads as TGTGCCAGCAGTGAGGGACCGGGACAGGGGTTCGCAGATACGCAGTATTTT.